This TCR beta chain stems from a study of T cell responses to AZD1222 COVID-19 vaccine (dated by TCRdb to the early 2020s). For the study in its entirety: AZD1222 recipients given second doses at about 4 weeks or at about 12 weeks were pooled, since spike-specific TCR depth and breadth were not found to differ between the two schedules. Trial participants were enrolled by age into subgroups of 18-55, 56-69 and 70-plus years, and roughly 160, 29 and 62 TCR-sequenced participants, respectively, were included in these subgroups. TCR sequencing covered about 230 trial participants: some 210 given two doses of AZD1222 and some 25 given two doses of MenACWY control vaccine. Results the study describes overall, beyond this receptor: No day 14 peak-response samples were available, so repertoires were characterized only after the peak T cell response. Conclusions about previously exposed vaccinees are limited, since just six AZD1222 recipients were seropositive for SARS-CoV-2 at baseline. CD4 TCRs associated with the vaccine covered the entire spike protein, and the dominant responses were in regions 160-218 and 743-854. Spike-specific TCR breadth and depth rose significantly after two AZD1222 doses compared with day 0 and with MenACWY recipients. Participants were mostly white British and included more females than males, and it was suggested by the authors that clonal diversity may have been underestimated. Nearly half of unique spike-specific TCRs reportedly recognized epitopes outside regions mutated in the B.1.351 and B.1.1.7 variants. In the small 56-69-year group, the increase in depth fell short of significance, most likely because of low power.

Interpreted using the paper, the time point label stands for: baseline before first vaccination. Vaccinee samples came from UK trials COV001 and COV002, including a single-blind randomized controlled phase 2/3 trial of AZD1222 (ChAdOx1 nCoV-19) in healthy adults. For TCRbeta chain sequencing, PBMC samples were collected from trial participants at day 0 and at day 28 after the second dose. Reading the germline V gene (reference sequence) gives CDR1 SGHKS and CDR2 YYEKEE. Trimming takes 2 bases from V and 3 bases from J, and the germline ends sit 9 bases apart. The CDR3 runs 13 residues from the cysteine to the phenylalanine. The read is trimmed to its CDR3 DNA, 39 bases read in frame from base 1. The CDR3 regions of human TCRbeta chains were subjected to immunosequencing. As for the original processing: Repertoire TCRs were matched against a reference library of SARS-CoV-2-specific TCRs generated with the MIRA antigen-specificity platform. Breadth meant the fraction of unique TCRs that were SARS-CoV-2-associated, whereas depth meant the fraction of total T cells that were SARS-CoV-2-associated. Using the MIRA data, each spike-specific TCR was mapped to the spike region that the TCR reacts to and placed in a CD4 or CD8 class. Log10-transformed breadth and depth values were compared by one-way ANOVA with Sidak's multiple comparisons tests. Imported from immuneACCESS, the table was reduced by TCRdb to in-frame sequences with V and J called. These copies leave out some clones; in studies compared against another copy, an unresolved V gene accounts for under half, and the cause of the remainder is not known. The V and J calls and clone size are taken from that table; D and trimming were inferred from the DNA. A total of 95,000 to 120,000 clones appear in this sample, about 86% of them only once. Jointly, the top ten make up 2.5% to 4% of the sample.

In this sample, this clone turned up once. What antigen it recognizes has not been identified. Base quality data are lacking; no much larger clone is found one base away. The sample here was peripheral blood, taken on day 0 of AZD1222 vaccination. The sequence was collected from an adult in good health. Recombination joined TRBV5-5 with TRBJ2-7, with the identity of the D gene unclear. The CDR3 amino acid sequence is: CASSFVWYYEQYF. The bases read TGTGCCAGCAGCTTCGTTTGGTACTACGAGCAGTACTTC. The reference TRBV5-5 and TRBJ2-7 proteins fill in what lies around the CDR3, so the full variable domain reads DAGVTQSPTHLIKTRGQQVTLRCSPISGHKSVSWYQQVLGQGPQFIFQYYEKEERGRGNFPDRFSARQFPNYSSELNVNALLLGDSALYLCASSFVWYYEQYFGPGTRLTVT.